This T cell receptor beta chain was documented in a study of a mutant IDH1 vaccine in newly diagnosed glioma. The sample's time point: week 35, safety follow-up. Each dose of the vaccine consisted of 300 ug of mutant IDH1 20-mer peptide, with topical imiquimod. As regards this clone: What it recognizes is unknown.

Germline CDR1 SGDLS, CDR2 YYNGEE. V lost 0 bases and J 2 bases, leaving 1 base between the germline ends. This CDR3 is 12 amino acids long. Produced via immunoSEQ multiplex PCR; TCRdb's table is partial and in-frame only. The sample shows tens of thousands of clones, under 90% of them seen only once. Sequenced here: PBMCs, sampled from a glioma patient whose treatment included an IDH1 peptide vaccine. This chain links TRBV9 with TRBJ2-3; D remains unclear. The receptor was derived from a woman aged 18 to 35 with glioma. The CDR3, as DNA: TGTGCCAGCAGCGTAGTCACAGATACGCAGTATTTT. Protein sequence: CASSVVTDTQYF.